The next 13 T cell receptor beta chains were all read from a single sample in a study of blood T cell repertoires in COVID-19. The data were produced by immunoSEQ multiplex PCR, yet TCRdb's version contains in-frame clones alone and is incomplete. The sample contains 140,000 to 150,000 clones, 80% to 90% of which appear only once. Specimen: peripheral blood. The receptors come from a man between 60 and 70 years old with active or convalescent COVID-19.

The rearrangement joins TRBV5-6 to TRBJ2-3; D may be TRBD2 (5 bases). The ends were cut back, 9 bases at V and 2 bases at J, with 13 bases in the middle. Germline values: CDR1 SGHDT, CDR2 YYEEEE. The CDR3 has 13 amino acids. CDR3 protein: CATSGEPTDTQYF. Here the CDR3 DNA reads TGTGCCACCTCCGGGGAACCCACAGATACGCAGTATTTT.

The V and J genes are TRBV5-1 and TRBJ1-2; perhaps TRBD1 as D (6 bases). This CDR3 is built from 15 residues. The V gene lost 2 bases and the J gene lost 6 bases, with 17 bases spanning the gap. Germline CDR1 reads SGHRS; CDR2 reads YFSETQ. The CDR3 sequence: CASSFGGQGLDGYTF. CDR3 in DNA: TGCGCCAGCAGCTTTGGGGGCCAGGGGCTCGATGGCTACACCTTC.

The genes are TRBV11-2 and TRBJ1-2; unclear D gene. Germline CDR1 is SGHAT and CDR2 is FQNNGV. V lost 3 bases and J lost 8, with 10 bases in between. The CDR3 length is 12 residues. The CDR3 nucleotides are TGTGCCAGCAGCTTTCGACCGGGAGGCTACACCTTC. It codes for CASSFRPGGYTF. Together with reference TRBV11-2 and TRBJ1-2, the CDR3 gives the full variable domain: EAGVAQSPRYKIIEKRQSVAFWCNPISGHATLYWYQQILGQGPKLLIQFQNNGVVDDSQLPKDRFSAERLKGVDSTLKIQPAKLEDSAVYLCASSFRPGGYTFGSGTRLTVV.

The V and J genes are TRBV9 and TRBJ1-1; 7 nucleotides agree with TRBD1. This CDR3 is built from 18 residues. V dropped 4 bases and J dropped 2; count of bases not matched to a gene: 17. Germline CDR1 and CDR2: SGDLS and YYNGEE. The CDR3 region is CASSSMGQHSLDNTEAFF. The CDR3 DNA reads as TGTGCCAGCAGCTCGATGGGACAGCACTCACTAGATAACACTGAAGCTTTCTTT.

The gene calls are TRBV28 and TRBJ1-1; TRBD1 aligns across 8 bases. Trimming took 5 bases from V and 0 from J; bases not matched to a gene: 8. The CDR3 runs to 16 residues. Looked up from germline, CDR1 is MDHEN and CDR2 is SYDVKM. The CDR3 sequence is CASSVPGGFVNTEAFF. CDR3 DNA sequence: TGTGCCAGCAGTGTACCAGGGGGCTTCGTGAACACTGAAGCTTTCTTT.

V usage is TRBV19 and J usage is TRBJ2-7; TRBD2 is a possible D gene (6 bases). The V end was cut by 5 bases, the J end by 0 bases, with 17 bases between. Germline V gene data show CDR1 as LNHDA and CDR2 as SQIVND (reference sequence). There are 16 residues in the CDR3. The CDR3 DNA is TGTGCCAGTAGTGGGGCGGGGAGCCCGAGCTCCTACGAGCAGTACTTC. This codes for CASSGAGSPSSYEQYF. Supplemented by reference TRBV19 and TRBJ2-7, the full variable domain reads DGGITQSPKYLFRKEGQNVTLSCEQNLNHDAMYWYRQDPGQGLRLIYYSQIVNDFQKGDIAEGYSVSREKKESFPLTVTSAQKNPTAFYLCASSGAGSPSSYEQYFGPGTRLTVT.

The chain employs TRBV11-2 and TRBJ2-1; D unresolved. The CDR3 consists of 12 residues. CDR1 and CDR2 from the germline V gene are SGHAT and FQNNGV. V dropped 5 bases and J dropped 8 bases, with 10 bases sitting between them. The CDR3: CASSARLYEQFF. DNA for the CDR3: TGTGCCAGCAGCGCCCGACTGTATGAGCAGTTCTTC. Looking up the rest from reference TRBV11-2 and TRBJ2-1 gives the full variable domain: EAGVAQSPRYKIIEKRQSVAFWCNPISGHATLYWYQQILGQGPKLLIQFQNNGVVDDSQLPKDRFSAERLKGVDSTLKIQPAKLEDSAVYLCASSARLYEQFFGPGTRLTVL.

V gene TRBV9 combines with J gene TRBJ2-2, with D tentatively TRBD1 (7 bases). Per the germline V gene, CDR1 is SGDLS and CDR2 is YYNGEE. Trimming took off 2 bases at V and 8 bases at J, with 16 bases between the two ends. The CDR3 is 15 residues long. In DNA, the CDR3 is TGTGCCAGCAGCGTTGCGGAGGGGGCAACGGGGGAGCTGTTTTTT. Translated: CASSVAEGATGELFF.

The V and J genes are TRBV19 and TRBJ1-5; D may be TRBD1 (6 bases). This CDR3 contains 14 residues. V was pared by 6 bases and J by 5 bases, with 14 bases between. Per the germline V gene, CDR1 is LNHDA and CDR2 is SQIVND (reference sequence). CDR3 DNA: TGTGCCAGTAGCCCCGGGGGGCGCGATCAGCCCCAGCATTTT. This codes for CASSPGGRDQPQHF.

The chain is built from TRBV11-3 and TRBJ1-1; no clear D. CDR1 is SGHNT, CDR2 YENEEA, per germline. The CDR3 is made up of 14 amino acids. With 5 bases removed from V and 5 bases from J, the gap between germline ends came to 15 bases. In DNA, the CDR3 is TGTGCCAGCAGCGTTGGCTGGGGAGTGACTGAAGCTTTCTTT. Amino acids: CASSVGWGVTEAFF.

The V gene is TRBV4-1, the J gene TRBJ2-7, with 7 bases fitting TRBD1. V was clipped by 4 bases and J by 2 bases; unmatched bases: 11. The CDR3 contains 16 residues. Germline CDR1 MGHRA, CDR2 YSYEKL. The CDR3 loop is CASSPRTTGRPYEQYF. Written as DNA, the CDR3 is TGCGCCAGCAGCCCGAGAACGACAGGGCGCCCCTACGAGCAGTACTTC.

As regards this clone: The sample holds other DNA sequences that translate to the same CDR3. The chain links TRBV7-9 to TRBJ1-1, with D possibly matching TRBD1 (5 bases). This CDR3 is built from 13 residues. Trimming shortened V by 5 bases and J by 3 bases, and 10 bases separated the two germline ends. Germline values: CDR1 SEHNR, CDR2 FQNEAQ (reference sequence). The CDR3 reads CASSLRGDTEAFF. As DNA, the CDR3 is TGTGCCAGCAGCCTCCGGGGGGACACTGAAGCTTTCTTT.

This chain links TRBV9 with TRBJ2-3; 12 bases align to TRBD1. Trimming cost V 3 bases and J 5 bases; bases outside gene matches: 10. This CDR3 region has 17 residues. CDR1 is SGDLS, CDR2 YYNGEE, per germline. The CDR3 loop is CASSADMGTGGIDTQYF. The CDR3 bases are TGTGCCAGCAGCGCCGACATGGGGACAGGGGGCATAGATACGCAGTATTTT. Full variable domain (remainder filled in from reference TRBV9 and TRBJ2-3): DSGVTQTPKHLITATGQRVTLRCSPRSGDLSVYWYQQSLDQGLQFLIQYYNGEERAKGNILERFSAQQFPDLHSELNLSSLELGDSALYFCASSADMGTGGIDTQYFGPGTRLTVL.